Presented here are 25 T cell receptor beta chains from one specimen sequenced in a study of blood T cell repertoires in COVID-19. The protocol was immunoSEQ multiplex PCR, while the TCRdb copy is restricted to in-frame clones and leaves out a portion. The sample lists fewer than 300,000 clones, approximately 90% occurring once. The sequencing sample was made of peripheral blood. These receptors were taken from a man aged 50-59 years with COVID-19, enrolled during active disease.

The chain links TRBV5-1 to TRBJ2-6, with D possibly TRBD2 on 6 matching bases. The CDR3 is 19 amino acids. V lost 0 bases to trimming and J lost 0 bases, with 16 bases between them. From germline, CDR1 is SGHRS and CDR2 YFSETQ. CDR3 region: CASSLAAGTAYSGANVLTF. For the CDR3, the DNA is TGCGCCAGCAGCTTGGCGGCGGGGACCGCCTACTCTGGGGCCAACGTCCTGACTTTC.

The CDR3 region is CASRQGNYNEQFF. The DNA for the CDR3 is TGTGCCAGCAGGCAGGGCAACTACAATGAGCAGTTCTTC. This sequence joins TRBV28 and TRBJ2-1; perhaps TRBD1 as D (5 bases). V gave up 6 bases and J gave up 3 bases, with 9 bases separating them. The CDR3 spans 13 residues. Germline CDR1 is MDHEN and CDR2 is SYDVKM.

The chain uses TRBV3-1 (or the pseudogene TRBV3-2) and TRBJ2-5; 9 bases match TRBD2. Per germline, CDR1 LGHDT and CDR2 YNNKEL (reference sequence). J lost 0 bases, V lost 3 bases, and 5 bases had no gene match. There are 16 residues in the CDR3. This CDR3 is CASSQRTSGYQETQYF. In nucleotides, the CDR3 is TGTGCCAGCAGCCAGAGAACTAGCGGGTACCAAGAGACCCAGTACTTC.

The gene calls are TRBV5-6 and TRBJ2-7, with D perhaps TRBD1 (6 bases). V was clipped by 4 bases and J by 6 bases, with 17 bases between them. The germline V gene encodes CDR1 SGHDT and CDR2 YYEEEE. The length of the CDR3 is 14 residues. CDR3 nucleotide sequence: TGTGCCAGCAGCCGAGGGGGTAGTCTAATCGAGCAGTACTTC. Amino acid sequence: CASSRGGSLIEQYF. The whole variable domain, remainder taken from reference TRBV5-6 and TRBJ2-7, is DAGVTQSPTHLIKTRGQQVTLRCSPKSGHDTVSWYQQALGQGPQFIFQYYEEEERQRGNFPDRFSGHQFPNYSSELNVNALLLGDSALYLCASSRGGSLIEQYFGPGTRLTVT.

This sequence joins TRBV5-1 and TRBJ2-3; 10 nucleotides line up with TRBD2. The CDR3 covers 15 residues. The ends lost 4 bases at V and 5 bases at J; junction bases unmatched: 7. Germline V gives CDR1 SGHRS, CDR2 YFSETQ. CDR3 in DNA: TGCGCCAGCAGCCCGAGCGGGGGGGCAGTAGATACGCAGTATTTT. This gives the protein CASSPSGGAVDTQYF.

The chain uses TRBV6-5 and TRBJ1-4; no clear D gene. The CDR3 runs 15 residues. Looked up from germline, CDR1 is MNHEY and CDR2 is SVGAGI. V shed 5 bases and J shed 0 bases, with 10 bases lying between them. CDR3 sequence (DNA): TGTGCCAGCAGTCCAGACGGGGCAACTAATGAAAAACTGTTTTTT. Protein: CASSPDGATNEKLFF.

V and J are TRBV5-1 and TRBJ2-3; 14 nucleotides match TRBD2. V lost 0 bases, J lost 4 bases, and 4 bases stayed unmatched. The CDR3 runs to 17 residues. Looked up from germline, CDR1 is SGHRS and CDR2 is YFSETQ. The CDR3 sequence is CASSLEGLAGGADTQYF. CDR3 sequence (DNA): TGCGCCAGCAGCTTGGAAGGACTAGCGGGGGGTGCAGATACGCAGTATTTT.

This chain joins TRBV29-1 and TRBJ2-1; no clear D gene. CDR3 length: 15 residues. Trimming stripped 8 bases from V and 4 bases from J, with 21 bases between. Germline CDR1 reads SQVTM; CDR2 reads ANQGSEA. CDR3 sequence: CSTRPNGGEYNEQFF. The CDR3 bases are TGCAGCACGAGACCAAATGGCGGTGAATACAATGAGCAGTTCTTC.

J is TRBJ2-7 and V is TRBV6-5; the match to TRBD1 covers 11 bases. V lost 0 bases to trimming and J lost 7 bases; unmatched junction nucleotides: 5. This CDR3 comprises 15 residues. The germline CDR1 and CDR2 sequences are MNHEY and SVGAGI. This CDR3 reads CASSYSGQGAREQYF. In DNA, the CDR3 is TGTGCCAGCAGTTACTCCGGACAGGGGGCGCGGGAGCAGTACTTC.

This clone turned up a few times. The chain combines TRBV18 with TRBJ1-1; 8 bases agree with TRBD1. Germline V gives CDR1 KGHSH, CDR2 LQKENI. V shed 4 bases and J 6 bases; nucleotides not matched to a gene: 10. There are 15 residues in the CDR3. CDR3 amino acids: CASSLDRGDWAEAFF. The CDR3 bases are TGTGCCAGCTCACTTGACAGGGGAGATTGGGCTGAAGCTTTCTTT.

This sequence joins TRBV19 and TRBJ2-2, with 11 bases aligning to TRBD2. The germline V gene has CDR1 LNHDA and CDR2 SQIVND (reference sequence). V lost 5 bases to trimming and J lost 9 bases; unmatched junction nucleotides: 8. This CDR3 is 15 amino acids long. CDR3 region: CASSELAGEVRELFF. CDR3 nucleotides: TGTGCCAGTAGTGAACTAGCGGGAGAGGTCCGGGAGCTGTTTTTT.

This clone turned up a few times. The CDR3 is CASSLAGDRSHEQYF. The CDR3 DNA is TGCGCCAGCAGCTTGGCCGGAGACAGGTCACACGAGCAGTACTTC. This sequence joins TRBV5-1 and TRBJ2-7; D perhaps matches TRBD1 (6 bases). Germline V lookup: CDR1 SGHRS, CDR2 YFSETQ. This CDR3 has 15 residues. Between the trimmed V and J ends, which lost 0 bases and 5 bases, there was a span of 15 bases.

This sequence joins TRBV3-1 (or the pseudogene TRBV3-2) and TRBJ2-7; TRBD1 matches at 12 bases. V dropped 2 bases and J dropped 4; count of bases not matched to a gene: 21. CDR3 length equals 21 residues. Per germline, CDR1 LGHDT and CDR2 YNNKEL (reference sequence). The chain's CDR3 is CASSQIFYRDRGRYTGYEQYF. Written as DNA, the CDR3 is TGTGCCAGCAGCCAAATATTTTACCGGGACAGGGGGCGATATACCGGATACGAGCAGTACTTC.

The chain has TRBV27 and TRBJ2-2; TRBD1 is a possible D gene (6 bases). Trimming took off 6 bases at V and 6 bases at J, with 23 bases between the two ends. The germline V gene encodes CDR1 MNHEY and CDR2 SMNVEV (reference sequence). This CDR3 is built from 17 residues. CDR3 amino acids: CASSQTGSRSLAGELFF. The CDR3 DNA reads TGTGCCAGCAGCCAGACAGGTTCGCGTAGTCTGGCCGGGGAGCTGTTTTTT.

As to this clone: Distinct nucleotide sequences in the sample also encode this CDR3. This chain joins TRBV6-5 and TRBJ2-5, with TRBD1 as a possible D gene (6 bases). CDR3 length: 14 residues. Germline CDR1 MNHEY, CDR2 SVGAGI. Trimming stripped 0 bases from V and 1 base from J, with 6 bases between. CDR3 nucleotides: TGTGCCAGCAGTTACTCAGGGGGCCAAGAGACCCAGTACTTC. Translating it yields CASSYSGGQETQYF.

The chain couples TRBV19 to TRBJ1-2; D may be TRBD1 (6 bases). The CDR3 length is 15 residues. Germline V gene data show CDR1 as LNHDA and CDR2 as SQIVND (reference sequence). V was cut by 1 base and J by 4 bases, with 13 bases left in between. CDR3 protein: CASSIGGRGSYGYTF. The CDR3 nucleotides read TGTGCCAGTAGTATAGGGGGCAGGGGATCCTATGGCTACACCTTC.

This clone was recorded only once. This rearrangement joins TRBV6-1 to TRBJ1-5, with 7 bases lining up with TRBD1. Germline CDR1 MNHNS, CDR2 SASEGT. This CDR3 is built from 13 residues. The junction had 3 bases not matched to a gene; V was cut back by 3 bases and J by 7 bases. The CDR3 nucleotides read TGTGCCAGCAGTGACGTCAGGGGGCAGCCCCAGCATTTT. This translates into CASSDVRGQPQHF.

This clone has a handful of counts. This chain joins TRBV6-2 or TRBV6-3 and TRBJ1-5; D gene ambiguous. Germline CDR1 and CDR2: MNHEY and SVGEGT. The CDR3 length is 17 residues. Trimming took off 6 bases at V and 0 bases at J, with 18 bases between the two ends. CDR3 nucleotide sequence: TGTGCCAGCAGCCCCTCAGCGGGTTTAGGTAGCAATCAGCCCCAGCATTTT. It is translated as CASSPSAGLGSNQPQHF.

This chain joins TRBV5-6 and TRBJ1-1; weak D call: TRBD1 (5 bases). Looked up from germline, CDR1 is SGHDT and CDR2 is YYEEEE. The CDR3 has 14 amino acids. V lost 4 bases, J lost 1 base, and 11 bases lay in between. In DNA, the CDR3 is TGTGCCAGCAGCCGGGGGACGGGGAACACTGAAGCTTTCTTT. Translation gives CASSRGTGNTEAFF.

The chain joins TRBV5-1 to TRBJ2-7; TRBD2 aligns across 9 bases. The germline CDR1 and CDR2 sequences are SGHRS and YFSETQ. This CDR3 spans 15 amino acids. V was clipped by 0 bases and J by 2 bases; unmatched bases: 3. CDR3 DNA: TGCGCCAGCAGCTTGGCGCTAGCGGGGACCTACGAGCAGTACTTC. Amino acids: CASSLALAGTYEQYF.

This rearrangement joins TRBV16 to TRBJ1-1; D is undetermined. Germline V lookup: CDR1 KGHSY, CDR2 FQNENV. This CDR3 comprises 13 residues. CDR3 nucleotide sequence: TGTGCTACGTCTAAGCGGGAAGAGCTTGAAGCTTTCTTT. It yields the protein CATSKREELEAFF.

The CDR3 reads CASSLQPNYGYTF. The CDR3 DNA reads TGTGCCAGCAGTTTACAGCCTAACTATGGCTACACCTTC. This chain uses TRBV2 with TRBJ1-2; D is uncertain. This CDR3 region has 13 residues. CDR1 and CDR2 from the germline V gene are SNHLY and FYNNEI. The ends were cut back, 5 bases at V and 0 bases at J, with 7 bases in the middle.

The gene calls are TRBV6-5 and TRBJ2-2; 8 bases align to TRBD2. Germline V gene lookup returns CDR1 MNHEY and CDR2 SVGAGI. CDR3 length equals 15 residues. V lost 6 bases and J lost 1; bases outside the gene matches: 4. In DNA form, the CDR3 reads TGTGCCAGCAGCAAGCGGGAGCTGAACACCGGGGAGCTGTTTTTT. Its translation: CASSKRELNTGELFF.

The chain is built from TRBV24-1 and TRBJ2-5; D is perhaps TRBD2 (6 bases). CDR3 size: 11 residues. Germline V gene sequence: CDR1 KGHDR, CDR2 SFDVKD. V lost 3 bases and J lost 13, with 11 bases in between. As DNA, the CDR3 is TGTGCCACCAGTGATCGGGGGTTTTGGTACTTC. Protein: CATSDRGFWYF.

V usage is TRBV5-1 and J usage is TRBJ1-1; D perhaps matches TRBD1 (6 bases). The CDR3 runs to 14 residues. With 4 bases removed from V and 4 bases from J, the gap between germline ends came to 14 bases. CDR1 is SGHRS and CDR2 is YFSETQ in the germline V gene. The CDR3 protein is CASSSSGVITEAFF. In DNA form, the CDR3 reads TGCGCCAGCAGCAGTTCAGGGGTTATCACTGAAGCTTTCTTT.